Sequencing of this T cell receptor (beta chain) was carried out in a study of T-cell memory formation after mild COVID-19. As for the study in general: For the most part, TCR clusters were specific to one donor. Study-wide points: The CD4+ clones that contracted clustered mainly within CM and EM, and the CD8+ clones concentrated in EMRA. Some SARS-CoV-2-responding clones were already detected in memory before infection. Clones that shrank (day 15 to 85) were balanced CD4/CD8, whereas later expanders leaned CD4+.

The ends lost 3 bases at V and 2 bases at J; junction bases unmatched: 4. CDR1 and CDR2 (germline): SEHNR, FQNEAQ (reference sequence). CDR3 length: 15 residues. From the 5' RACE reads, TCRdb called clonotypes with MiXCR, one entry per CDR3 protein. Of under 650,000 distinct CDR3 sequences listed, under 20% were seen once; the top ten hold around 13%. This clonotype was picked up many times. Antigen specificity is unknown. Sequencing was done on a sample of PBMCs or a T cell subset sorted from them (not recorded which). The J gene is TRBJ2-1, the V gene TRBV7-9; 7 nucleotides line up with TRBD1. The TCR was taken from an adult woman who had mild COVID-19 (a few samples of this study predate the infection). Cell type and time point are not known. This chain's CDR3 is CASSFRDRAYNEQFF. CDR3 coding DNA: TGTGCCAGCAGCTTTCGGGACAGAGCCTACAATGAGCAGTTCTTC.